This is a list of T cell receptor beta chains from one sample in a study of spatial heterogeneity in lung cancer. One entry per CDR3 protein, called by TCRdb with MiXCR from the 5' RACE reads. The table lists about 78,000 distinct CDR3 sequences, 7.5% to 9.5% of them singletons. Sequenced material: PBMCs, taken at surgery. The source is a male donor with early-stage non-small cell lung cancer. The CDR3 runs from the conserved cysteine through the conserved F or W. The D gene is left open where the match is weak. Clone size is stated in some rows and not others, as once, few, many or a class when expanded.

-	TRBV13	TRBJ1-2	few	CASSLRQVTDYGYTF	TGTGCCAGCAGCTTAAGACAGGTTACGGACTATGGCTACACCTTC
TRBD1	TRBV18	TRBJ2-1	many	CASSPLPGGGWNEQFF	TGTGCCAGCTCACCCCTCCCAGGGGGTGGATGGAATGAGCAGTTCTTC
TRBD2	TRBV4-2	TRBJ2-7	many	CASSQVERGARYEQYF	TGTGCCAGCAGCCAAGTAGAGCGGGGGGCCAGGTACGAGCAGTACTTC
TRBD2	TRBV2	TRBJ2-1	many	CASSEGPASGSGDEQFF	TGTGCCAGCAGTGAGGGGCCGGCTAGCGGGAGCGGAGATGAGCAGTTCTTC
-	TRBV20-1	TRBJ2-3	-	CSARSSSSTDTQYF	TGCAGTGCTCGTAGCAGCTCTAGCACAGATACGCAGTATTTT
-	TRBV6-5	TRBJ1-1	-	CASRVSLADIMNTEAFF	TGTGCCAGCAGGGTATCGTTGGCCGACATCATGAACACTGAAGCTTTCTTT
-	TRBV5-4	TRBJ2-3	few	CASSLSTATDTQYF	TGTGCCAGCAGCTTGTCGACAGCCACAGATACGCAGTATTTT
TRBD1	TRBV9	TRBJ2-2	-	CASSVLDRGNTGELFF	TGTGCCAGCAGCGTACTTGACAGGGGGAACACCGGGGAGCTGTTTTTT
TRBD1	TRBV24-1	TRBJ2-6	-	CATGTGGDPNVLTF	TGTGCCACCGGGACAGGGGGGGATCCCAACGTCCTGACTTTC
TRBD2	TRBV20-1	TRBJ2-1	-	CSALKGLAGANEQFF	TGCAGTGCCCTCAAGGGACTAGCGGGAGCCAATGAGCAGTTCTTC
TRBD1	TRBV5-1	TRBJ2-7	-	CASSFAGTGGYEQYF	TGCGCCAGCAGCTTCGCCGGGACAGGGGGCTACGAGCAGTACTTC
-	TRBV3-1	TRBJ2-4	many	CASSQEPAGAKNIQYF	TGTGCCAGCAGCCAAGAACCTGCGGGAGCCAAAAACATTCAGTACTTC
-	TRBV6-1	TRBJ1-1	few	CASRGVNTEAFF	TGTGCCAGCAGAGGGGTAAACACTGAAGCTTTCTTT
-	TRBV12-5	TRBJ2-3	many	CASGLEDFADTQYF	TGTGCTAGTGGTTTGGAAGACTTTGCGGATACGCAGTATTTT
-	TRBV20-1	TRBJ2-3	few	CSAPSQEADTQYF	TGCAGTGCTCCATCCCAGGAAGCAGATACGCAGTATTTT
-	TRBV5-1	TRBJ2-7	many	CASSLGDTRSEQYF	TGCGCCAGCAGCTTGGGGGACACCCGCTCCGAGCAGTACTTC
-	TRBV7-9	TRBJ2-4	-	CASSSRGGRPSKNIQYF	TGTGCCAGCAGCTCCAGGGGGGGCCGCCCATCCAAAAACATTCAGTACTTC
TRBD2	TRBV20-1	TRBJ2-2	-	CSARDPSGGTGELFF	TGCAGTGCTAGAGATCCCAGCGGGGGCACCGGGGAGCTGTTTTTT
-	TRBV12-3/TRBV12-4	TRBJ2-3	-	CASSYIGGSTDTQYF	TGTGCCAGCAGTTATATTGGCGGGAGCACAGATACGCAGTATTTT
-	TRBV6-6	TRBJ2-7	-	CASSLLPSYEQYF	TGTGCCAGCAGTCTCCTACCCTCCTACGAGCAGTACTTC
-	TRBV11-1	TRBJ2-1	many	CASSPGMAGDNEQFF	TGTGCCAGCAGCCCTGGGATGGCGGGCGACAATGAGCAGTTCTTC
-	TRBV6-1	TRBJ1-2	few	CASSEGTVYYGYTF	TGTGCCAGCAGTGAAGGTACAGTCTACTATGGCTACACCTTC
-	TRBV20-1	TRBJ2-7	-	CSARPTLSYEQYF	TGCAGTGCTAGACCAACTCTCTCCTACGAGCAGTACTTC
-	TRBV11-2	TRBJ1-1	few	CASSRSATGGTEAFF	TGTGCCAGCAGTCGGAGCGCGACAGGAGGCACTGAAGCTTTCTTT
TRBD1	TRBV9	TRBJ1-2	few	CASSPQGTGLYGYTF	TGTGCCAGCAGCCCCCAGGGGACAGGTCTCTATGGCTACACCTTC
TRBD1	TRBV9	TRBJ2-7	few	CASSRTGGQAYEQYF	TGTGCCAGCAGCCGTACAGGGGGCCAGGCCTACGAGCAGTACTTC
-	TRBV11-2	TRBJ2-3	many	CASSLVGSAADTQYF	TGTGCCAGCAGCTTAGTCGGTAGTGCCGCAGATACGCAGTATTTT
TRBD1	TRBV2	TRBJ2-1	many	CASSYTYGTEEQFF	TGTGCCAGCAGCTACACGTATGGGACAGAGGAGCAGTTCTTC
TRBD1	TRBV5-6	TRBJ2-3	many	CASSLQGHLTDTQYF	TGTGCCAGCAGCTTACAGGGGCATCTCACAGATACGCAGTATTTT
-	TRBV12-3/TRBV12-4	TRBJ2-7	-	CASSVMGEQYF	TGTGCCAGCAGCGTTATGGGCGAGCAGTACTTC